A selection of T cell receptor beta chains follows, all from one sample in a study of molecular identifiers for immune sequencing clone quantification. Via MiXCR, TCRdb re-called the PCR reads, giving one row per CDR3 protein. The data contain more than 250,000 distinct CDR3 sequences, roughly 23% of them singletons. The sample was naive CD8+ T cells from blood, with Jurkat cell RNA spiked in. The receptors stem from a human donor in good health. Some libraries in this study had Jurkat cell RNA spiked in. Each CDR3 is given with its conserved first and last residue. The D gene is left open where the match is weak. The size entry is marked missing in some rows and otherwise reads once, few, many or a size class.

TRBJ2-5,many,TRBD1,TRBV12-5,TGTGCTAGTGGTACTGGGACAGGGTCACAAGAGACCCAGTACTTC,CASGTGTGSQETQYF
TRBJ2-1,many,NA,TRBV7-9,TGTGCCAGCAGCTTAGGGGAGGTGGGGTACAATGAGCAGTTCTTC,CASSLGEVGYNEQFF
TRBJ2-7,many,TRBD1,TRBV7-2,TGTGCCAGCAGCTTCGACAGGGGAGTCTACGAGCAGTACTTC,CASSFDRGVYEQYF
TRBJ2-7,few,NA,TRBV5-5,TGTGCCAGCAGCTTGGAAGTGCACCCGGAGATGTACGAGCAGTACTTC,CASSLEVHPEMYEQYF
TRBJ1-3,few,NA,TRBV29-1,TGCAGCGTTGAAGCTCGAGGAAACACCATATATTTT,CSVEARGNTIYF
TRBJ2-7,many,NA,TRBV6-5,TGTGCCACCCGAGCGGACGAGCAGTACTTC,CATRADEQYF
TRBJ2-2,many,TRBD1,TRBV5-1,TGCGCCAGCAGCTTGCCCCGGACAGGAGAACGGACCGGGGAGCTGTTTTTT,CASSLPRTGERTGELFF
TRBJ2-7,many,NA,TRBV6-2/TRBV6-3,TGTGCCAGCAGTGATCATAGGGTCGAGCAGTACTTC,CASSDHRVEQYF
TRBJ2-2,NA,NA,TRBV29-1,TGCAGCGCAGAGGCCCGGGTCGGGGAGCTGTTTTTT,CSAEARVGELFF
TRBJ2-7,many,NA,TRBV5-6,TGTGCCAGCAGCTCCGGAAGCTCTCCCTACGAGCAGTACTTC,CASSSGSSPYEQYF
TRBJ2-7,NA,TRBD1,TRBV3-1,TGTGCCAGCAGCCCGGGACAGAACTACGAGCAGCACTTC,CASSPGQNYEQHF
TRBJ1-1,many,NA,TRBV7-8,TGTGCCAGCAGCTTAGCGTGGGGGAACACTGAAGCTTTCTTT,CASSLAWGNTEAFF
TRBJ2-1,few,NA,TRBV27,TGTGCCAGCAGTTTCCCACCGGCCCGGACAGCAAGGGTTGAGCAGTTCTTC,CASSFPPARTARVEQFF
TRBJ1-1,NA,TRBD1,TRBV9,TGTGCCAGCAGCCCCCGACAGGGAACCATGAACACTGAAGCTTTCTTT,CASSPRQGTMNTEAFF
TRBJ2-7,NA,NA,TRBV18,TGTGCCAGCTCACCACCGTCTTATCCCACGTACGAGCAGTACTTC,CASSPPSYPTYEQYF
TRBJ2-5,many,NA,TRBV6-5,TGTGCCAGCAGTTACTCGGACACGATCCAAGAGACCCAGTACTTC,CASSYSDTIQETQYF
TRBJ2-4,many,NA,TRBV24-1,TGTGCCACCAGTGATTTGGGGGAGGCCATTCAGTACTTC,CATSDLGEAIQYF
TRBJ2-5,few,NA,TRBV11-2,TGTGCCAGCAGCTACAGTTCACTCCTAGGGGAAGAGACCCAGTACTTC,CASSYSSLLGEETQYF
TRBJ2-3,many,NA,TRBV6-2/TRBV6-3,TGTGCCAGCAGTTACCAGGACGGAGATACGCAGTATTTT,CASSYQDGDTQYF
TRBJ2-7,few,NA,TRBV6-2/TRBV6-3,TGTGCCAGCAGGCCCATCTCGGGTGGACGCCACGAGCAGTACTTC,CASRPISGGRHEQYF
TRBJ2-5,few,TRBD2,TRBV10-2,TGCGCCAGCAGTGAGTCGTCGGGACTAGCGGGACAAGAGACCCAGTACTTC,CASSESSGLAGQETQYF
TRBJ2-3,NA,TRBD2,TRBV12-3/TRBV12-4,TGTGCCAGCAACCCTGGGACTAGCGGGGGGGGTATCACAGATACGCAGTATTTT,CASNPGTSGGGITDTQYF
TRBJ2-3,many,NA,TRBV6-4,TGTGCCAGCAGTGACCTGGCGGGGTGTCTCACAGATACGCAGTATTTT,CASSDLAGCLTDTQYF
TRBJ2-3,many,NA,TRBV7-6,TGTGCCAGCAGCTTGGAAGCGGTAGCCTCTCTGACAGATACGCAGTATTTT,CASSLEAVASLTDTQYF
TRBJ2-6,many,NA,TRBV27,TGTGCCAGCACAGATAGCTCTGGGGCCAACGTCCTGACTTTC,CASTDSSGANVLTF
TRBJ2-1,many,NA,TRBV19,TGTGCCAGTCGCGACAGCCCTTCCTACAATGAGCAGTTCTTC,CASRDSPSYNEQFF
TRBJ2-3,many,TRBD2,TRBV6-5,TGTGCCAGCAGTCCCGGGACTAGCGGGGCAGATACGCAGTATTTT,CASSPGTSGADTQYF